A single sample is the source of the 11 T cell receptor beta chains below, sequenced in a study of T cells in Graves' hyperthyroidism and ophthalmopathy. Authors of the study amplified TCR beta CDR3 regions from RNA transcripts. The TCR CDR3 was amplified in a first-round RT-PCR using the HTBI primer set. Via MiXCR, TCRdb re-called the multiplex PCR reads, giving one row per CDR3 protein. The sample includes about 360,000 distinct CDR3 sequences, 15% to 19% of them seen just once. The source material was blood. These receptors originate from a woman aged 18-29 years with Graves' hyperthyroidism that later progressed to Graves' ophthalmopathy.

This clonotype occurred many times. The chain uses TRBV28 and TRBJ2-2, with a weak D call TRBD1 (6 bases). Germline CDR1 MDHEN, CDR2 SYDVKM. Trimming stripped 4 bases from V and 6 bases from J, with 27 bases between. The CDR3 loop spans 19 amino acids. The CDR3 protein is CASSSPLVGRGSFPGELFF. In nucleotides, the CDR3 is TGTGCCAGCAGTTCCCCCCTAGTAGGCAGGGGAAGTTTCCCCGGGGAGCTGTTTTTT. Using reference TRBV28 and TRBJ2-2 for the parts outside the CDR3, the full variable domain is DVKVTQSSRYLVKRTGEKVFLECVQDMDHENMFWYRQDPGLGLRLIYFSYDVKMKEKGDIPEGYSVSREKKERFSLILESASTNQTSMYLCASSSPLVGRGSFPGELFFGEGSRLTVL.

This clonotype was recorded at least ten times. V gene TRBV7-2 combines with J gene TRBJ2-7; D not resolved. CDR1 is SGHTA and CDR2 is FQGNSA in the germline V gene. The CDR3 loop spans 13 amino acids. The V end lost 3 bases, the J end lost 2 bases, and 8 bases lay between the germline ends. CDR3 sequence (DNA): TGTGCCAGCAGCTTGGCGGAAACCTACGAGCAGTACTTC. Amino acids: CASSLAETYEQYF.

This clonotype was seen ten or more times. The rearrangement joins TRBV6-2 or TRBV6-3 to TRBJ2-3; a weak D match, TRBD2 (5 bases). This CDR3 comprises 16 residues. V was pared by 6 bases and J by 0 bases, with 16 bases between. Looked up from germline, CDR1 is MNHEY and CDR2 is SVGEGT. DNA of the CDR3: TGTGCCAGCAGCGATTGCTGCGGGCGAAGCACAGATACGCAGTATTTT. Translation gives CASSDCCGRSTDTQYF.

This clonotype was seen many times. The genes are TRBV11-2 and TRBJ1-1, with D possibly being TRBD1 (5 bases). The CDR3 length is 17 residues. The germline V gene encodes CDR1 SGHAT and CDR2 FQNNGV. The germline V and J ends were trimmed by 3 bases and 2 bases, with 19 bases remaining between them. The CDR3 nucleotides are TGTGCCAGCAGCTTTTGGGCAACAGGAGGAGGAAACACTGAAGCTTTCTTT. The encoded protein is CASSFWATGGGNTEAFF.

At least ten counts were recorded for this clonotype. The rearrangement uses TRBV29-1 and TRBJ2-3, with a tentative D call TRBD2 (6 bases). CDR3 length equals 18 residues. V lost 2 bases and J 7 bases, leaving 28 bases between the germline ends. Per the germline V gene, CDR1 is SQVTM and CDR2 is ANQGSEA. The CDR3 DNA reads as TGCAGCGTTGAACGGCCTAGCGAATTATTACACAGTCGGTATACGCAGTATTTT. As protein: CSVERPSELLHSRYTQYF.

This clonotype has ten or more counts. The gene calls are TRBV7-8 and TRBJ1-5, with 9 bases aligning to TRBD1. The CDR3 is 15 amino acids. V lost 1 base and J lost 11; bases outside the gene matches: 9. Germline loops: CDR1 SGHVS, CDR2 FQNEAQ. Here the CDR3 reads CASSLDRTGVLAQHF. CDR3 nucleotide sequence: TGTGCCAGCAGCTTAGATAGGACAGGGGTTCTGGCCCAGCATTTT.

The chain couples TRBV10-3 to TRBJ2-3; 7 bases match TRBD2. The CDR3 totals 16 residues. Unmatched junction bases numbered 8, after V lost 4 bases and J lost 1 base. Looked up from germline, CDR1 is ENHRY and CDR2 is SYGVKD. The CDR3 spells CAISGPSLAGTDTQYF. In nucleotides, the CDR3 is TGTGCCATCAGTGGGCCCTCGCTAGCGGGCACAGATACGCAGTATTTT.

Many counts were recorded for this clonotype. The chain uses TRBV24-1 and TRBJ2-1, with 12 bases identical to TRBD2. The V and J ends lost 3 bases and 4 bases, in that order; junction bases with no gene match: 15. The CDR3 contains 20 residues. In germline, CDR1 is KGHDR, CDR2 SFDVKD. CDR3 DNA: TGTGCCACCAGTGATCCGACTAGCGGGAGTATTTCCAGTCCGTACAATGAGCAGTTCTTC. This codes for CATSDPTSGSISSPYNEQFF.

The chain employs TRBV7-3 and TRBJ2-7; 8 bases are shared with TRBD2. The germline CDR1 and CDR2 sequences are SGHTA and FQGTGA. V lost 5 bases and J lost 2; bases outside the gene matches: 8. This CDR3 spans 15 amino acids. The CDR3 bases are TGTGCCAGCAGCCGAGGGGCGGGAGGACCCTACGAGCAGTACTTC. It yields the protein CASSRGAGGPYEQYF.

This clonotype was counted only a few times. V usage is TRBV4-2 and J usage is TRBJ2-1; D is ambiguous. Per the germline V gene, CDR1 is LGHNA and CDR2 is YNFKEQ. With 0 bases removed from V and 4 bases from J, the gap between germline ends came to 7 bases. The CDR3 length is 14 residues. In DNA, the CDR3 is TGTGCCAGCAGCCAAGATCAAAGGTACAATGAGCAGTTCTTC. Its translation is CASSQDQRYNEQFF.

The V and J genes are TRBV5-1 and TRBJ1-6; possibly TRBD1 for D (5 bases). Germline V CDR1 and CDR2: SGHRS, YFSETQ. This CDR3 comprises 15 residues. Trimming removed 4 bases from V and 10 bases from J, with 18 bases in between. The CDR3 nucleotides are TGCGCCAGCAGCCCCGGCGGGGCTGGGGGGTCACCCCTCCACTTT. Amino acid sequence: CASSPGGAGGSPLHF.